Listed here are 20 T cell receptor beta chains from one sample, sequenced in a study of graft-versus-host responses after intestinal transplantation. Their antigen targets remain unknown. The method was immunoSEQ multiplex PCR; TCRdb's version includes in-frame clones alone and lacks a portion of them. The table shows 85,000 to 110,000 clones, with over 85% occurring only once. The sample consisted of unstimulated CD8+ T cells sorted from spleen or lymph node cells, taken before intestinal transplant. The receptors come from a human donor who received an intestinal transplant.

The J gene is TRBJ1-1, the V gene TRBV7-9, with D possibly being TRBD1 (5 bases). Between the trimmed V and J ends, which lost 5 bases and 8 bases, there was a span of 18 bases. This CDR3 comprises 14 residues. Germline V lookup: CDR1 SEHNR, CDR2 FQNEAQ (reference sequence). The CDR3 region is CASSPRDVWREAFF. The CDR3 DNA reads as TGTGCCAGCAGCCCTCGGGACGTTTGGAGGGAAGCTTTCTTT. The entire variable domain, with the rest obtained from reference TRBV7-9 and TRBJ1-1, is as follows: DTGVSQNPRHKITKRGQNVTFRCDPISEHNRLYWYRQTLGQGPEFLTYFQNEAQLEKSRLLSDRFSAERPKGSFSTLEIQRTEQGDSAMYLCASSPRDVWREAFFGQGTRLTVV.

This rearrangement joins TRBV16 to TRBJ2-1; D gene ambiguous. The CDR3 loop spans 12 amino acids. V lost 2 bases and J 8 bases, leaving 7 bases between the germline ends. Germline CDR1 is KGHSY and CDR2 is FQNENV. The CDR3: CASSQGRDEQFF. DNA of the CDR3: TGTGCCAGCAGCCAAGGCAGAGATGAGCAGTTCTTC.

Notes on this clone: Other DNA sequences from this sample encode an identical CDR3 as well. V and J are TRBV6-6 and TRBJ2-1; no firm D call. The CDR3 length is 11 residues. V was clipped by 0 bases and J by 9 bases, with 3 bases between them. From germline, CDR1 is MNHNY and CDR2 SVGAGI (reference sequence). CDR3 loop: CASSYSGEQFF. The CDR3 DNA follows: TGTGCCAGCAGTTACTCTGGTGAGCAGTTCTTC.

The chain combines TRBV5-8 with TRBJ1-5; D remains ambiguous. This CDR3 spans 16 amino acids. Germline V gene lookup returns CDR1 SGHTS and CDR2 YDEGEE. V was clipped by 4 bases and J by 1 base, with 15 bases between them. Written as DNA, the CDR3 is TGTGCCAGCAGCACCTTCTACACAGAAAGCAATCAGCCCCAGCATTTT. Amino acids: CASSTFYTESNQPQHF.

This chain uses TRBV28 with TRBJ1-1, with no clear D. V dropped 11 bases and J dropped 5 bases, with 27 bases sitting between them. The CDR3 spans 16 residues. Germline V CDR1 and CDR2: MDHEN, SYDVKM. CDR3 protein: CAGNDPGPGESTEAFF. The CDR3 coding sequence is TGTGCCGGCAACGATCCCGGGCCCGGGGAATCTACTGAAGCTTTCTTT.

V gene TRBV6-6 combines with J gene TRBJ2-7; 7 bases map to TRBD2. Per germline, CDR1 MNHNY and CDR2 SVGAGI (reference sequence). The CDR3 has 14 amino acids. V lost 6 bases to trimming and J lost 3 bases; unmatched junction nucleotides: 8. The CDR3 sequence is CASSPGLPYYEQYF. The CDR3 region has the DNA TGTGCCAGCAGCCCGGGACTACCTTACTACGAGCAGTACTTC.

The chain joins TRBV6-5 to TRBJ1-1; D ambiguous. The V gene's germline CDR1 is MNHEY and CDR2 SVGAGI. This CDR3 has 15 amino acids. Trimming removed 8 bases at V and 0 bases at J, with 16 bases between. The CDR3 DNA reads TGTGCCAGCTCCCCACTCCTAAACATGAACACTGAAGCTTTCTTT. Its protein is CASSPLLNMNTEAFF.

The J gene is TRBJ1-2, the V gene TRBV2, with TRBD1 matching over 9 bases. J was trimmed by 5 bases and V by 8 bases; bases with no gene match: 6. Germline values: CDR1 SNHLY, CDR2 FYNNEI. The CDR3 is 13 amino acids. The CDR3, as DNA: TGTGCCAGCGATAGGACAGGGGCTTATGGCTACACCTTC. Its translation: CASDRTGAYGYTF.

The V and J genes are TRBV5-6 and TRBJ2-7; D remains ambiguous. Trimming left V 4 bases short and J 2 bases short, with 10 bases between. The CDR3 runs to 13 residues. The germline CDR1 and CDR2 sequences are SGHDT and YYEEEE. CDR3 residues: CASSNRVTYEQYF. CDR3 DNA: TGTGCCAGCAGCAACCGCGTAACCTACGAGCAGTACTTC.

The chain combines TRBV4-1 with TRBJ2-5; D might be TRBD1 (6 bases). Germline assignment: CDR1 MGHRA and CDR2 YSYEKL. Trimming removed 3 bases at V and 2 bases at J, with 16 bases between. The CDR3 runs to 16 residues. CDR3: CASSQGFRTAQETQYF. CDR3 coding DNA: TGCGCCAGCAGCCAGGGTTTCCGGACAGCTCAAGAGACCCAGTACTTC.

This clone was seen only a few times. Written as DNA, the CDR3 is TGCGCCAGCAGCCAAGGGGTCAACTATGGCTACACCTTC. Translated: CASSQGVNYGYTF. The genes are TRBV4-1 and TRBJ1-2; D uncertain. The germline V gene encodes CDR1 MGHRA and CDR2 YSYEKL. This CDR3 has 13 amino acids. The ends were cut back, 1 base at V and 2 bases at J, with 5 bases in the middle.

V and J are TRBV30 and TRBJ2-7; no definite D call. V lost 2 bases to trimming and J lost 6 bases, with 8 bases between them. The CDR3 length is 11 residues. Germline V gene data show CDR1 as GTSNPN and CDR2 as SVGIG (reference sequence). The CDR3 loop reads CAWSYSGEQYF. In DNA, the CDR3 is TGTGCCTGGAGTTACAGTGGCGAGCAGTACTTC. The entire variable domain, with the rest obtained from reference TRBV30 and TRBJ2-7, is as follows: SQTIHQWPATLVQPVGSPLSLECTVEGTSNPNLYWYRQAAGRGLQLLFYSVGIGQISSEVPQNLSASRPQDRQFILSSKKLLLSDSGFYLCAWSYSGEQYFGPGTRLTVT.

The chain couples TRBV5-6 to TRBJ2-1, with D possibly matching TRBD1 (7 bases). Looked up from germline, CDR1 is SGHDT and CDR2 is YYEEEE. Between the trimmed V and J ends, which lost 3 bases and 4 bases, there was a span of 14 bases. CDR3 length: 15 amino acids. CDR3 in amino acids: CASSWRDSPYNEQFF. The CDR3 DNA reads TGTGCCAGCAGCTGGAGGGACAGCCCTTACAATGAGCAGTTCTTC.

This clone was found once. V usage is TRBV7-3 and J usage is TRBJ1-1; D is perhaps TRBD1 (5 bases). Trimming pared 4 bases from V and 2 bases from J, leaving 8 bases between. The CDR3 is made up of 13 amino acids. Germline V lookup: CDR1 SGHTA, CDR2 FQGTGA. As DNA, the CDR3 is TGTGCCAGCAGCTGGGACGCTAACACTGAAGCTTTCTTT. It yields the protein CASSWDANTEAFF. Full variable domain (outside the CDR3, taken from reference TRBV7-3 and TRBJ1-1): GAGVSQTPSNKVTEKGKYVELRCDPISGHTALYWYRQSLGQGPEFLIYFQGTGAADDSGLPNDRFFAVRPEGSVSTLKIQRTERGDSAVYLCASSWDANTEAFFGQGTRLTVV.

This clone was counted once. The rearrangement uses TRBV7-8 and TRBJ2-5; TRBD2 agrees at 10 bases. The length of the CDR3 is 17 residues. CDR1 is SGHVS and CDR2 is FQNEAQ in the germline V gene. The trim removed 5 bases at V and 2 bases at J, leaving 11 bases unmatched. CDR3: CASSQGSSGGLQETQYF. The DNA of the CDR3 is TGTGCCAGCAGCCAAGGCTCTAGCGGGGGATTACAAGAGACCCAGTACTTC.

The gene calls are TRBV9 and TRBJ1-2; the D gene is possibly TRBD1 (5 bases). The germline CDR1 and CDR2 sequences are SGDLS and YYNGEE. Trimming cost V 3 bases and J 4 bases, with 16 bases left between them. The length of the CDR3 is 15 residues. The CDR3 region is CASSGGRVWGYGYTF. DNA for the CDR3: TGTGCCAGCAGCGGCGGCAGGGTGTGGGGCTATGGCTACACCTTC.

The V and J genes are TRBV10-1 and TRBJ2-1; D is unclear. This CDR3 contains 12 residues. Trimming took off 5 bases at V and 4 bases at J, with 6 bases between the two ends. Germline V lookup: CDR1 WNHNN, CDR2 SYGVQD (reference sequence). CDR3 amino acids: CASSWSYNEQFF. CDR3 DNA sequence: TGCGCCAGCAGTTGGTCGTACAATGAGCAGTTCTTC.

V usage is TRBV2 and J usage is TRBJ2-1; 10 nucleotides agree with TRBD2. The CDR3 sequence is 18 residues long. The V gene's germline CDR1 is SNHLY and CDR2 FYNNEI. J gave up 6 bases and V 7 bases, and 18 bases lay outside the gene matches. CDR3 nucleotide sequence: TGTGCCAGCATAGAGGTAATCCTAGCGGGGGAGTTAGGCAATGAGCAGTTCTTC. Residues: CASIEVILAGELGNEQFF.

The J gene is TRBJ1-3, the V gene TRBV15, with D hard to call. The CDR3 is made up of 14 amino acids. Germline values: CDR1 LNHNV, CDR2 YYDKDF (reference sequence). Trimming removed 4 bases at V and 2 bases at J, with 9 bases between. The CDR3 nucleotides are TGTGCCACCAGCACAGAGGGTACTGGAAACACCATATATTTT. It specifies CATSTEGTGNTIYF.

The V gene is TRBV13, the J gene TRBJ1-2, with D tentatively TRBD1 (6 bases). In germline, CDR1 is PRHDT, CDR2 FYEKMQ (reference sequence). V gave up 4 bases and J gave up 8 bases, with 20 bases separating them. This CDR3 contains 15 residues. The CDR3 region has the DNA TGTGCCAGCAGCTCGAGCCTATCCAGGACAGCCGGCTACACCTTC. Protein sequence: CASSSSLSRTAGYTF. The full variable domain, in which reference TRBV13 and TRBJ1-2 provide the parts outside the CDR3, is AAGVIQSPRHLIKEKRETATLKCYPIPRHDTVYWYQQGPGQDPQFLISFYEKMQSDKGSIPDRFSAQQFSDYHSELNMSSLELGDSALYFCASSSSLSRTAGYTFGSGTRLTVV.